What follows is one TCR beta chain and its context. What it binds is unknown. These data originate in a study of CD8 T cells in ankylosing spondylitis. Each TCR beta library was made by quantitative 5'-RACE that incorporated molecular barcodes. Using its own MiXCR run on the 5' RACE reads, TCRdb lists one record per CDR3 protein. The table records fewer than 35,000 distinct CDR3 sequences, more than 30% of them present only once. General study results and limits: Reports of some motif variants in reactive arthritis synovial fluid and blood predate this one. It was reported that disease-linked clones were significantly enriched in matched ankylosing spondylitis synovial fluid.

CDR1 is MNHNS, CDR2 SASEGT, per germline. V lost 9 bases and J lost 1; bases outside the gene matches: 15. The CDR3 consists of 16 residues. The sample was synovial fluid, either unsorted or a sorted T cell fraction (not recorded which). The receptor's source is a male donor with ankylosing spondylitis. The chain is built from TRBV6-1 and TRBJ2-7; TRBD1 matches 7 bases. CDR3 protein: CASLPNLGQASYEQYF. The CDR3 DNA sequence: TGTGCCAGTCTACCAAACCTAGGACAGGCGTCCTACGAGCAGTACTTC.